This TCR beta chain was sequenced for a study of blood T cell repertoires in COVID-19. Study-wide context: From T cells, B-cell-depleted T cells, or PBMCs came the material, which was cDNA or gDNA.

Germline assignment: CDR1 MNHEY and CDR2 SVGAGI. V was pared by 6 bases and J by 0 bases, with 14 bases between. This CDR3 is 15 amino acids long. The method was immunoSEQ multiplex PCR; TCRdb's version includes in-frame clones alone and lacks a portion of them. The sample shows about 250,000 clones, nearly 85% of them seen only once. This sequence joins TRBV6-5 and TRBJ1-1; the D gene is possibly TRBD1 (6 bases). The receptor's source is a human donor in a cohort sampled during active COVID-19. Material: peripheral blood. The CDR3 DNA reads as TGTGCCAGCAGCTCGGACAGAGTGATGAACACTGAAGCTTTCTTT. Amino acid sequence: CASSSDRVMNTEAFF.